Below, one T cell receptor beta chain is given with its context. Its antigen is currently unknown. The source of the sample is a study of cytomegalovirus exposure and HLA in healthy donors. Study-wide results and caveats: Both high specificity and high sensitivity reportedly marked the classifier's diagnosis of cytomegalovirus status. Researchers reported in a later analysis that a missense DCLRE1C variant was tied to TCR beta V- and J-gene trimming. Immune exposure information comprised only CMV serostatus.

The CDR3 is made up of 14 amino acids. CDR1 LNHDA and CDR2 SQIVND come from the germline V gene (reference sequence). The germline V and J ends were trimmed by 0 bases and 5 bases, with 8 bases remaining between them. Use of 60 Vbeta and 13 Jbeta primers characterized the PCR. In the study's own analysis: A follow-up analysis tallied 73 million or so unique TCR beta chains, about 10 million shared. The method was immunoSEQ multiplex PCR; TCRdb's version includes in-frame clones alone and lacks a portion of them. The V and J calls and clone size come from that table; D and trimming were worked out from the DNA. The table has about 160,000 clones, around 80% seen once.

This receptor was obtained from a woman between 45 and 60 years old in good health and CMV-seropositive. Sequencing was performed on PBMCs. The chain combines TRBV19 with TRBJ2-1; a weak D match, TRBD2 (5 bases). Here the CDR3 reads CASSIDAEDNEQFF. As DNA, the CDR3 is TGTGCCAGTAGTATAGATGCGGAGGACAATGAGCAGTTCTTC.